This T cell receptor beta chain came from a study of T cells in Graves' hyperthyroidism and ophthalmopathy. The wider study: At initial diagnosis, before any treatment had begun, peripheral blood was obtained.

Patients were aged 18 to 65, had disease duration under 2 months, and had newly diagnosed hyperthyroidism. Out of 10 ml of fresh peripheral blood came the PBMCs. This clonotype was recorded a few times. There are 13 residues in the CDR3. V lost 6 bases and J lost 6, with 9 bases in between. CDR1 is MRHNA, CDR2 SNTAGT, per germline. The CDR3 regions of TCR beta were amplified from RNA transcripts. TCR CDR3 underwent first-round RT-PCR with the HTBI primer set. TCRdb used MiXCR to reprocess the multiplex PCR reads, holding one entry per CDR3 protein. This sample has some 250,000 distinct CDR3 sequences, with roughly 14% found just once.

The receptor comes from a woman between 40 and 55 years old with Graves' hyperthyroidism that later progressed to Graves' ophthalmopathy. This chain uses TRBV6-4 with TRBJ1-6; tentatively, D is TRBD1 (6 bases). The sample taken for sequencing was blood. Here the CDR3 DNA reads TGTGCCAGCAGAGGGACACCTAATTCACCCCTCCACTTT. Translating gives CASRGTPNSPLHF.